This T cell receptor (beta chain) was found in a study of CD8+ T cells in alopecia areata. Whole-study results and caveats: Scalp clonality, together with expanded CD8+ clones among the top 100, fell significantly with tofacitinib.

This clone was picked up a small number of times. The antigen remains unidentified. Regarding treatment: oral pan-JAK inhibitor, 5-10 mg twice daily. The CDR3 runs to 11 residues. Trimming took 7 bases from V and 5 from J, leaving 8 bases between them. Germline V gives CDR1 SGHTA, CDR2 FQGNSA. Investigators isolated RNA and reverse transcribed it into cDNA to act as the sequencing template. Measured with immunoSEQ multiplex PCR; TCRdb has only the in-frame clones, and not every one. This table has 190,000 or so clones, about 60% appearing once. This clonotype was sampled from a human donor with alopecia areata. This chain connects TRBV7-2 to TRBJ1-2; no clear D. Sample: CD4+ T cells sorted from blood, taken at week 4, from a patient treated with tofacitinib. CDR3 region: CASTQIYGYTF. The CDR3 DNA reads TGTGCCAGCACCCAGATTTATGGCTACACCTTC.